This T cell receptor (beta chain) is from a study of T cell responses to AZD1222 COVID-19 vaccine. Germline V gene lookup returns CDR1 SGHNT and CDR2 YYREEE (reference sequence). The CDR3 sequence is 17 residues long. V lost 0 bases, J lost 4 bases, and 11 bases stayed unmatched. Produced via immunoSEQ multiplex PCR; TCRdb's table is partial and in-frame only. Found here are about 88,000 clones, 90% to 95% of them singletons; the top ten hold about 5%. The genes are TRBV5-4 and TRBJ2-7; 9 bases map to TRBD2. Source: peripheral blood, taken on day 0 of AZD1222 vaccination. The receptor was derived from an adult in good health. In DNA, the CDR3 is TGTGCCAGCAGCTTGGCGAGTAGCGGGGGACCGCCTTACGAGCAGTACTTC. This sequence encodes CASSLASSGGPPYEQYF.